A selection of T cell receptor beta chains follows, all from one sample in a study of cytomegalovirus exposure and HLA in healthy donors. Measured with immunoSEQ multiplex PCR; TCRdb has only the in-frame clones, and not every one. The sample lists 150,000 to 200,000 clones; around 87% were seen once. The sample taken for sequencing was PBMCs. These receptors were taken from a woman under 30 in good health and CMV-seronegative. Both conserved end residues are part of each CDR3. Each record gives: CDR3 protein, CDR3 DNA, V gene, J gene, clone size, D gene. The D gene is left open where the match is weak. Expanded clones are given a class, and other clones once, few, many or no size at all.

CDR3aa: CASSLEGGGPGNTIYF; CDR3nt: TGTGCCAGCAGCTTAGAAGGGGGTGGCCCTGGAAACACCATATATTTT; v_gene: TRBV11-2; j_gene: TRBJ1-3; abundance: -; d_gene: -
CDR3aa: CASRLGVADEKLFF; CDR3nt: TGCGCCAGCAGGTTAGGGGTCGCGGATGAAAAACTGTTTTTT; v_gene: TRBV5-1; j_gene: TRBJ1-4; abundance: -; d_gene: -
CDR3aa: CASRTGISYEQYF; CDR3nt: TGTGCCAGCCGGACAGGGATCTCCTACGAGCAGTACTTC; v_gene: TRBV28; j_gene: TRBJ2-7; abundance: -; d_gene: TRBD1
CDR3aa: CASNRGQGANYGYTF; CDR3nt: TGTGCCAGCAACCGGGGACAGGGGGCTAACTATGGCTACACCTTC; v_gene: TRBV6-1; j_gene: TRBJ1-2; abundance: -; d_gene: TRBD1
CDR3aa: CASSQANRADYEQYF; CDR3nt: TGCGCCAGCAGCCAGGCAAACAGGGCGGACTACGAGCAGTACTTC; v_gene: TRBV4-3; j_gene: TRBJ2-7; abundance: few; d_gene: -
CDR3aa: CASSIVGTTINTIYF; CDR3nt: TGTGCCAGTAGTATAGTCGGGACAACAATAAACACCATATATTTT; v_gene: TRBV19; j_gene: TRBJ1-3; abundance: -; d_gene: -
CDR3aa: CASSSGGGNTEAFF; CDR3nt: TGTGCCAGCAGCTCAGGGGGAGGGAACACTGAAGCTTTCTTT; v_gene: TRBV7-3; j_gene: TRBJ1-1; abundance: -; d_gene: TRBD1
CDR3aa: CASSQQGADGYTF; CDR3nt: TGCGCCAGCAGTCAACAGGGGGCAGATGGCTACACCTTC; v_gene: TRBV4-1; j_gene: TRBJ1-2; abundance: -; d_gene: TRBD1
CDR3aa: CASSSDPGYGYTF; CDR3nt: TGTGCCAGCAGTTCGGACCCAGGGTATGGCTACACCTTC; v_gene: TRBV7-2; j_gene: TRBJ1-2; abundance: -; d_gene: -
CDR3aa: CASSPGTENIQYF; CDR3nt: TGTGCCAGCAGCCCTGGGACAGAAAACATTCAGTACTTC; v_gene: TRBV7-2; j_gene: TRBJ2-4; abundance: -; d_gene: TRBD1
CDR3aa: CASSPGQGAGYTF; CDR3nt: TGTGCCAGCAGTCCTGGACAGGGGGCTGGCTACACCTTC; v_gene: TRBV28; j_gene: TRBJ1-2; abundance: -; d_gene: TRBD1
CDR3aa: CASSLVQGLGYTF; CDR3nt: TGTGCCAGCAGCTTAGTTCAGGGGTTAGGCTACACCTTC; v_gene: TRBV7-2; j_gene: TRBJ1-2; abundance: -; d_gene: -
CDR3aa: CASSVVQIRGPTDTQYF; CDR3nt: TGTGCCAGCAGCGTCGTCCAAATCAGGGGACCCACAGATACGCAGTATTTT; v_gene: TRBV9; j_gene: TRBJ2-3; abundance: -; d_gene: -
CDR3aa: CSVGTGSNSPLHF; CDR3nt: TGCAGCGTTGGGACAGGATCTAATTCACCCCTCCACTTT; v_gene: TRBV29-1; j_gene: TRBJ1-6; abundance: -; d_gene: TRBD1